The 17 T cell receptor beta chains in this list originate from one sample, sequenced in a study of control samples from healthy donors and cancer patients. The data were produced by immunoSEQ multiplex PCR, yet TCRdb's version contains in-frame clones alone and is incomplete. Here the sample spans 130,000 or so clones, roughly 90% being singletons. The specimen was blood. These receptors originate from a man over 45 in good health.

The J gene is TRBJ1-4, the V gene TRBV27; D may be TRBD1 (6 bases). Trimming took 8 bases from V and 0 from J, leaving 16 bases between them. The CDR3 has 16 residues. Per the germline V gene, CDR1 is MNHEY and CDR2 is SMNVEV (reference sequence). Written as DNA, the CDR3 is TGTGCCAGCGCTCTCAGGGGACTTGCAACTAATGAAAAACTGTTTTTT. This codes for CASALRGLATNEKLFF.

The rearrangement uses TRBV5-4 and TRBJ2-7, with TRBD1 matching over 8 bases. Germline V lookup: CDR1 SGHNT, CDR2 YYREEE (reference sequence). There are 15 residues in the CDR3. After removal of 3 bases from V and 6 bases from J, the junction contained 11 bases not matched to a gene. The CDR3 sequence is CASSSPGGGPGEQYF. CDR3 sequence (DNA): TGTGCCAGCAGCTCCCCAGGGGGCGGGCCCGGCGAGCAGTACTTC.

V gene TRBV29-1 combines with J gene TRBJ2-7; 7 bases line up with TRBD1. CDR1 SQVTM and CDR2 ANQGSEA come from the germline V gene. The ends lost 7 bases at V and 6 bases at J; junction bases unmatched: 6. The CDR3 covers 11 residues. The CDR3 region is CSANGDSEQYF. The DNA of the CDR3 is TGCAGCGCTAACGGGGACAGCGAGCAGTACTTC.

This rearrangement joins TRBV7-8 to TRBJ1-1; no reliable D call. The V end lost 1 base, the J end lost 1 base, and 4 bases lay between the germline ends. The CDR3 totals 13 residues. The V gene's germline CDR1 is SGHVS and CDR2 FQNEAQ. DNA of the CDR3: TGTGCCAGCAGCTTAGACAAGAACACTGAAGCTTTCTTT. It codes for CASSLDKNTEAFF.

The DNA for the CDR3 is TGTGCCAGCAGACCTATGGGCCTCCGGGACAGCCACTACGAGCAGTACTTC. It yields the protein CASRPMGLRDSHYEQYF. The genes are TRBV6-2 or TRBV6-3 and TRBJ2-7; 7 nucleotides align to TRBD1. This CDR3 contains 17 residues. The V and J ends lost 6 bases and 3 bases, in that order; junction bases with no gene match: 17. Per germline, CDR1 MNHEY and CDR2 SVGEGT.

This clone was recorded only once. This chain links TRBV24-1 with TRBJ1-2, with 7 positions matching TRBD1. This CDR3 comprises 14 residues. The V gene's germline CDR1 is KGHDR and CDR2 SFDVKD. V lost 4 bases, J lost 5 bases, and 6 bases stayed unmatched. The CDR3 bases are TGTGCCACCAGTGACGCAGGGGGAGGGTATGGCTACACCTTC. This sequence encodes CATSDAGGGYGYTF.

The chain carries TRBV3-1 (or the pseudogene TRBV3-2) and TRBJ2-2, with a possible D match to TRBD1 (6 bases). Germline loops: CDR1 LGHDT, CDR2 YNNKEL (reference sequence). The CDR3 spans 14 residues. Between the trimmed V and J ends, which lost 4 bases and 5 bases, there was a span of 11 bases. CDR3 sequence: CASSLGQWTGELFF. The CDR3 nucleotides are TGTGCCAGCAGCCTAGGACAGTGGACCGGGGAGCTGTTTTTT.

As to this clone: Other DNA sequences in the same sample also yield this CDR3. The V call is TRBV5-1, the J call TRBJ1-5; TRBD1 is a possible D gene (6 bases). CDR3 length: 15 residues. The germline CDR1 and CDR2 sequences are SGHRS and YFSETQ. V lost 0 bases and J 6 bases, leaving 13 bases between the germline ends. CDR3 sequence reads: CASSLEGGGSQPQHF. CDR3 DNA: TGCGCCAGCAGCTTGGAGGGGGGGGGCAGTCAGCCCCAGCATTTT.

This sequence joins TRBV7-6 and TRBJ2-5; tentatively, D is TRBD2 (5 bases). V lost 3 bases, J lost 0 bases, and 8 bases lay in between. CDR1 and CDR2 from the germline V gene are SGHVS and FNYEAQ. The CDR3 spans 14 residues. Here the CDR3 DNA reads TGTGCCAGCAGCTTCAGCGGCCACCAAGAGACCCAGTACTTC. Translated, it gives CASSFSGHQETQYF. The variable domain in full, with the rest retrieved from reference TRBV7-6 and TRBJ2-5, is GAGVSQSPRYKVTKRGQDVALRCDPISGHVSLYWYRQALGQGPEFLTYFNYEAQQDKSGLPNDRFSAERPEGSISTLTIQRTEQRDSAMYRCASSFSGHQETQYFGPGTRLLVL.

About this clone: Germline is not matched at one junction end, which may reflect a read error. This rearrangement joins TRBV6-4 to TRBJ2-7; D not resolved. The CDR3 consists of 13 residues. The germline gives CDR1 MRHNA, CDR2 SNTAGT. The CDR3 sequence: CASSDSSSCEQYF. CDR3 nucleotide sequence: TGTGCCAGCAGTGACTCGAGCTCCTGCGAGCAGTACTTC.

The sample holds one count of this clone. The rearrangement joins TRBV4-1 to TRBJ1-1; no firm D call. The CDR3 sequence is 11 residues long. Germline V CDR1 and CDR2: MGHRA, YSYEKL. V lost 2 bases and J 6 bases, leaving 4 bases between the germline ends. The CDR3 loop is CASSQRAEAFF. The CDR3 nucleotides read TGCGCCAGCAGCCAAAGGGCTGAAGCTTTCTTT.

This clone was seen a few times. The chain couples TRBV10-1 to TRBJ1-3; D possibly corresponds to TRBD1 (5 bases). The germline V gene encodes CDR1 WNHNN and CDR2 SYGVQD (reference sequence). The ends were cut back, 0 bases at V and 2 bases at J, with 14 bases in the middle. This CDR3 has 17 residues. The chain's CDR3 is CASSESHQGPAGNTIYF. The CDR3 nucleotides read TGCGCCAGCAGTGAGTCCCATCAGGGACCGGCTGGAAACACCATATATTTT.

The CDR3 nucleotides read TGTGCCAGCAGGATTACAGAGAACACTGAAGCTTTCTTT. It translates to CASRITENTEAFF. V gene TRBV6-5 combines with J gene TRBJ1-1; unclear D gene. CDR1 is MNHEY, CDR2 SVGAGI, per germline. Trimming took 6 bases from V and 1 from J, leaving 9 bases between them. This CDR3 comprises 13 residues.

The chain has TRBV18 and TRBJ2-7; D is perhaps TRBD1 (5 bases). The germline V gene has CDR1 KGHSH and CDR2 LQKENI. The length of the CDR3 is 14 residues. V was pared by 1 base and J by 5 bases, with 12 bases between. The chain's CDR3 is CASSPQGSSNEQYF. CDR3 coding DNA: TGTGCCAGCTCACCACAGGGGTCCTCGAACGAGCAGTACTTC. Full variable domain (outside the CDR3, taken from reference TRBV18 and TRBJ2-7): NAGVMQNPRHLVRRRGQEARLRCSPMKGHSHVYWYRQLPEEGLKFMVYLQKENIIDESGMPKERFSAEFPKEGPSILRIQQVVRGDSAAYFCASSPQGSSNEQYFGPGTRLTVT.

J is TRBJ1-5 and V is TRBV16, with 10 bases lining up with TRBD1. Losses at the gene ends were 2 bases for V and 6 bases for J; bases not matched to a gene: 4. The CDR3 consists of 15 residues. The germline gives CDR1 KGHSY, CDR2 FQNENV. The DNA of the CDR3 is TGTGCCAGCAGCCAAGTGGGACAGGGGAGTCAGCCCCAGCATTTT. This translates into CASSQVGQGSQPQHF.

J is TRBJ2-3 and V is TRBV7-2; TRBD1 aligns across 10 bases. Germline CDR1 SGHTA, CDR2 FQGNSA. The CDR3 runs to 15 residues. With V trimmed by 5 bases and J by 1 base, 3 bases remained unmatched. The CDR3: CASSTGTGGTDTQYF. In nucleotides, the CDR3 is TGTGCCAGCAGCACAGGGACAGGGGGCACAGATACGCAGTATTTT.

This clone was seen only a few times. The chain joins TRBV28 to TRBJ1-5; a possible D gene is TRBD1 (5 bases). V was pared by 2 bases and J by 5 bases, with 13 bases between. This CDR3 is built from 15 residues. Germline CDR1 and CDR2: MDHEN and SYDVKM. The CDR3 reads CASSLKGAHYQPQHF. CDR3 nucleotides: TGTGCCAGCAGTTTAAAAGGGGCCCACTATCAGCCCCAGCATTTT.